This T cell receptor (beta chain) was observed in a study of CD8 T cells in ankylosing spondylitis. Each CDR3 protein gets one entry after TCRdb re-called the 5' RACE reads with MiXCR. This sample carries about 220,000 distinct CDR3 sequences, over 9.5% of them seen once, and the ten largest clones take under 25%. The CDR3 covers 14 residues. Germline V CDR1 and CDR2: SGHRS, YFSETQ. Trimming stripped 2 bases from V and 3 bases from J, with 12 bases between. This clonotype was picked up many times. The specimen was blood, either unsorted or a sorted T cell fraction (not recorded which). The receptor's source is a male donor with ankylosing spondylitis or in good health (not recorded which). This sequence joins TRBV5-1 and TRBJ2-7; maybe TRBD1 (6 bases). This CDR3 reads CASSFSRDNYEQYF. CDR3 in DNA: TGCGCCAGCAGCTTCTCCCGGGACAACTACGAGCAGTACTTC.